One sample yielded the 18 T cell receptor beta chains listed below, sequenced in a study of cytomegalovirus exposure and HLA in healthy donors. The data were produced by immunoSEQ multiplex PCR, yet TCRdb's version contains in-frame clones alone and is incomplete. The table includes hundreds of thousands of clones, roughly 88% detected once. The specimen was PBMCs. The receptors here all came from a woman under 30 in good health and CMV-seronegative.

In nucleotides, the CDR3 is TGTGCCAGCATGGGAGAACCCCACTACGAGCAGTACTTC. This encodes CASMGEPHYEQYF. The chain is built from TRBV2 and TRBJ2-7, with D perhaps TRBD2 (5 bases). The CDR3 sequence is 13 residues long. Germline V gene sequence: CDR1 SNHLY, CDR2 FYNNEI. Trimming removed 7 bases from V and 3 bases from J, with 13 bases in between.

J is TRBJ1-2 and V is TRBV28, with TRBD1 identical over 8 bases. The CDR3 loop spans 14 amino acids. Germline CDR1 MDHEN, CDR2 SYDVKM. Trimming cost V 1 base and J 14 bases; bases outside gene matches: 12. CDR3 coding DNA: TGTGCCAGCAGTTTATCAGGGGGCCTCTTGAACGGGACCTTC. Amino acids: CASSLSGGLLNGTF.

The chain is built from TRBV5-1 and TRBJ2-1; TRBD2 matches 7 bases. The CDR3 is 15 residues long. Germline V gene sequence: CDR1 SGHRS, CDR2 YFSETQ. Trimming at V came to 4 bases and at J to 7 bases, leaving 11 bases not matched to a gene. CDR3 amino acids: CASSLEGEGRNEQFF. In nucleotides, the CDR3 is TGCGCCAGCAGCCTAGAAGGGGAGGGCCGGAATGAGCAGTTCTTC.

The CDR3 coding sequence is TGTGCCAGCTCACCGGACAGTTTGCGGGAGACCCAGTACTTC. It encodes CASSPDSLRETQYF. The rearrangement uses TRBV18 and TRBJ2-5; tentative D call: TRBD1 (6 bases). Trimming removed 3 bases at V and 5 bases at J, with 13 bases between. The CDR3 is made up of 14 amino acids. Germline V gene lookup returns CDR1 KGHSH and CDR2 LQKENI.

This chain links TRBV6-5 with TRBJ1-5; 8 bases agree with TRBD1. The junction had 4 bases not matched to a gene; V was cut back by 4 bases and J by 5 bases. CDR1 is MNHEY, CDR2 SVGAGI, per germline. The CDR3 consists of 14 residues. The CDR3 DNA reads TGTGCCAGCAGTTCCAGGGGGCTCGATCAGCCCCAGCATTTT. Protein sequence: CASSSRGLDQPQHF.

The J gene is TRBJ2-5, the V gene TRBV30, with TRBD2 matching 11 bases. The CDR3 covers 15 residues. Germline V gives CDR1 GTSNPN, CDR2 SVGIG (reference sequence). J gave up 2 bases and V 3 bases, and 5 bases lay outside the gene matches. This chain's CDR3 is CAWSAGLAAQETQYF. The CDR3 DNA sequence: TGTGCCTGGAGCGCGGGACTAGCGGCACAAGAGACCCAGTACTTC.

V is TRBV27 and J is TRBJ1-2, with D possibly matching TRBD1 (6 bases). Germline CDR1 and CDR2: MNHEY and SMNVEV (reference sequence). CDR3 length: 15 amino acids. The V and J ends lost 4 bases and 8 bases respectively, with 20 bases between them. The CDR3 here is CASSSKQGRVEGYTF. CDR3 nucleotides: TGTGCCAGCAGTTCCAAACAGGGACGGGTCGAAGGCTACACCTTC.

Details on this clone: In the same sample, other DNA sequences code for this CDR3. The V call is TRBV5-1, the J call TRBJ2-4; 7 positions agree with TRBD1. Unmatched junction bases numbered 15, after V lost 4 bases and J lost 8 bases. Germline CDR1 reads SGHRS; CDR2 reads YFSETQ. The CDR3 has 16 amino acids. The CDR3 spells CASSPAGTERFYIQYF. In DNA, the CDR3 is TGCGCCAGCAGCCCCGCCGGGACAGAACGATTTTACATTCAGTACTTC.

The chain links TRBV30 to TRBJ1-1, with a possible D match to TRBD1 (5 bases). The CDR3 has 11 residues. The V end lost 8 bases, the J end lost 8 bases, and 15 bases lay between the germline ends. Germline V lookup: CDR1 GTSNPN, CDR2 SVGIG (reference sequence). The CDR3 protein is CALPWGEEAFF. The CDR3, as DNA: TGTGCCCTCCCCTGGGGGGAAGAAGCTTTCTTT.

This chain joins TRBV6-4 and TRBJ2-2; 7 bases are a match to TRBD2. Trimming at V came to 2 bases and at J to 3 bases, leaving 0 bases not matched to a gene. The CDR3 sequence is 14 residues long. Per germline, CDR1 MRHNA and CDR2 SNTAGT. The DNA for the CDR3 is TGTGCCAGCAGTGACGGGAGGGACACCGGGGAGCTGTTTTTT. Amino acids: CASSDGRDTGELFF.

The chain employs TRBV6-6 and TRBJ2-5; 7 bases fit TRBD2. CDR3 length: 14 residues. The ends lost 1 base at V and 5 bases at J; junction bases unmatched: 4. CDR1 and CDR2 from the germline V gene are MNHNY and SVGAGI (reference sequence). Here the CDR3 DNA reads TGTGCCAGCAGTTACTTGGGGGGGGTTGAGACCCAGTACTTC. Protein sequence: CASSYLGGVETQYF.

V and J are TRBV6-5 and TRBJ1-6; 9 bases align to TRBD1. Losses at the gene ends were 6 bases for V and 4 bases for J; bases not matched to a gene: 4. Germline V lookup: CDR1 MNHEY, CDR2 SVGAGI. CDR3 length equals 15 residues. CDR3 nucleotides: TGTGCCAGCAGAACGGACAGGGGATATAATTCACCCCTCCACTTT. Amino acids: CASRTDRGYNSPLHF.

The chain's CDR3 is CSAPGTGNTEAFF. In DNA form, the CDR3 reads TGCAGCGCCCCCGGGACAGGGAACACTGAAGCTTTCTTT. The chain links TRBV29-1 to TRBJ1-1, with 8 bases that match TRBD1. J gave up 1 base and V 7 bases, and 5 bases lay outside the gene matches. The length of the CDR3 is 13 residues. The germline V gene has CDR1 SQVTM and CDR2 ANQGSEA.

This chain joins TRBV6-1 and TRBJ2-1, with TRBD2 identical over 12 bases. Germline trimming cut 2 bases from V and 3 bases from J; bases unmatched to any gene: 8. Germline V lookup: CDR1 MNHNS, CDR2 SASEGT. This CDR3 spans 18 amino acids. CDR3 DNA sequence: TGTGCCAGCAGTGAACCAGCGGGGACTAGCGGGTTCTACAATGAGCAGTTCTTC. This encodes CASSEPAGTSGFYNEQFF.

The chain joins TRBV6-5 to TRBJ2-1; D is perhaps TRBD1 (5 bases). The CDR3 totals 16 residues. Germline assignment: CDR1 MNHEY and CDR2 SVGAGI. Trimming took off 0 bases at V and 7 bases at J, with 16 bases between the two ends. CDR3: CASSYSGPRGRNEQFF. In nucleotides, the CDR3 is TGTGCCAGCAGTTACTCCGGGCCAAGGGGAAGGAATGAGCAGTTCTTC.

The rearrangement uses TRBV28 and TRBJ1-2; the match to TRBD1 covers 8 bases. The trim removed 5 bases at V and 6 bases at J, leaving 5 bases unmatched. The CDR3 loop spans 13 amino acids. CDR1 is MDHEN and CDR2 is SYDVKM in the germline V gene. The CDR3 protein is CASSRTGLDGYTF. The DNA of the CDR3 is TGTGCCAGCAGTCGGACAGGGTTAGATGGCTACACCTTC.

CDR3 sequence (DNA): TGCGCCAGCAGCCCCAGGTGGAGCGGGAGAACGTACGAGCAGTACTTC. Translated: CASSPRWSGRTYEQYF. The rearrangement uses TRBV4-1 and TRBJ2-7; 8 bases agree with TRBD2. Germline CDR1 MGHRA, CDR2 YSYEKL. Germline trimming cut 4 bases from V and 4 bases from J; bases unmatched to any gene: 12. CDR3 length: 16 amino acids.

This chain links TRBV6-5 with TRBJ2-1, with 9 positions matching TRBD2. CDR1 MNHEY and CDR2 SVGAGI come from the germline V gene. The V gene end was trimmed by 2 bases and the J gene end by 8 bases; junction bases not matched to a gene: 7. This CDR3 is built from 15 residues. This chain's CDR3 is CASSYSSGSPDEQFF. The CDR3 coding sequence is TGTGCCAGCAGTTACAGTAGCGGGAGTCCGGATGAGCAGTTCTTC.